Shown below are 8 T cell receptor beta chains from a single sample sequenced in a study of regulatory T cells in long-lasting Graves disease. Regarding time point: newly diagnosed GD, antithyroid drugs for less than 3 months. Following extraction of RNA from PBMCs, that RNA was used to make the TCR library. CDR3 regions were amplified by Arm-PCR using iRepertoire HTBI primers to build TCR beta libraries. MiXCR, applied by TCRdb to the multiplex PCR reads, yields one record per CDR3 protein. The profile shows under 500,000 distinct CDR3 sequences, about 16% of them singletons. The sample also formed part of further work on T cells in Graves' hyperthyroidism and ophthalmopathy.

This sample comprised peripheral blood mononuclear cells (PBMCs), obtained at new diagnosis, from a patient treated with antithyroid drugs. All receptors derive from a woman in her 30s with Graves disease.

The V and J genes are TRBV19 and TRBJ2-1, with TRBD1 matching 9 bases. The end of the DNA is better explained by TRBJ2-5, so the J call may be wrong. The CDR3 is 17 residues long. Germline V gene lookup returns CDR1 LNHDA and CDR2 SQIVND (reference sequence). This chain's CDR3 is CASSIALLGQGQETQYF. As DNA, the CDR3 is TGTGCCAGTAGTATAGCCCTCCTGGGACAGGGCCAAGAGACCCAGTACTTC.

This clonotype was observed at least ten times. The genes are TRBV28 and TRBJ2-3; the D gene is possibly TRBD2 (6 bases). Germline values: CDR1 MDHEN, CDR2 SYDVKM. The CDR3 has 16 residues. The V end lost 4 bases, the J end lost 2 bases, and 16 bases lay between the germline ends. The CDR3 DNA reads as TGTGCCAGCAGTTCCATGGGTTGGGAGGTCACAGATACGCAGTATTTT. Translating it yields CASSSMGWEVTDTQYF.

Regarding this clonotype: A much larger clone is a single base away; this may be a read error. The CDR3 does not end in the conserved phenylalanine or tryptophan, so this is likely a read error. J is TRBJ2-7 and V is TRBV7-2, with no clear D. The V gene lost 1 base and the J gene lost 5 bases, with 9 bases spanning the gap. This CDR3 is built from 13 residues. Germline V CDR1 and CDR2: SGHTA, FQGNSA. CDR3 DNA: TGTGCCAGCAGCTTAGATCTTCGGGACGAGCAGTACCTC. Protein sequence: CASSLDLRDEQYL.

This clonotype was picked up a small number of times. The chain carries TRBV19 and TRBJ2-1, with 14 bases that match TRBD2. The CDR3 contains 16 residues. The germline V gene encodes CDR1 LNHDA and CDR2 SQIVND (reference sequence). J was trimmed by 10 bases and V by 7 bases; bases with no gene match: 12. CDR3: CASTPLGLAGEREQFF. Here the CDR3 DNA reads TGTGCCAGTACCCCCCTGGGACTAGCGGGAGAAAGGGAGCAGTTCTTC.

The table lists this clonotype with a few counts. The gene calls are TRBV7-2 and TRBJ1-2; 8 nucleotides agree with TRBD1. The CDR3 is made up of 15 amino acids. The germline gives CDR1 SGHTA, CDR2 FQGNSA. V was clipped by 1 base and J by 6 bases; unmatched bases: 7. The CDR3 DNA follows: TGTGCCAGCAGCTTAGGGGCAGGGGGCGCGCATGGCTACACCTTC. Its translation is CASSLGAGGAHGYTF.

The V call is TRBV7-2, the J call TRBJ2-7; D might be TRBD1 or TRBD2, each matching 5 bases. The ends were cut back, 1 base at V and 5 bases at J, with 9 bases in the middle. The CDR3 totals 13 residues. Germline V gene lookup returns CDR1 SGHTA and CDR2 FQGNSA. The CDR3 nucleotides read TGTGCCAGCAGCTTAGTTCCGGGACACGAGCAGTACTTC. The encoded protein is CASSLVPGHEQYF.

This clonotype was found a few times. A much larger clone lies a single base off, so this may be a read error. V gene TRBV4-1 combines with J gene TRBJ1-5, with D tentatively TRBD1 (5 bases). The CDR3 sequence is 14 residues long. The V and J ends lost 7 bases and 8 bases respectively, with 18 bases between them. CDR1 is MGHRA and CDR2 is YSYEKL in the germline V gene. The CDR3 nucleotides read TGCGCCAGCACCGACTGGGACGGCGGGGAGCCCCAGCATTTT. Its translation is CASTDWDGGEPQHF.

This clonotype was counted at least ten times. V gene TRBV28 combines with J gene TRBJ2-7, with TRBD2 matching 10 bases. V was clipped by 1 base and J by 5 bases; unmatched bases: 8. Germline loops: CDR1 MDHEN, CDR2 SYDVKM. The CDR3 loop spans 16 amino acids. The CDR3 coding sequence is TGTGCCAGCAGTTTATTTGAAGCGGGAGGGCCCCACGAGCAGTACTTC. Translating gives CASSLFEAGGPHEQYF.